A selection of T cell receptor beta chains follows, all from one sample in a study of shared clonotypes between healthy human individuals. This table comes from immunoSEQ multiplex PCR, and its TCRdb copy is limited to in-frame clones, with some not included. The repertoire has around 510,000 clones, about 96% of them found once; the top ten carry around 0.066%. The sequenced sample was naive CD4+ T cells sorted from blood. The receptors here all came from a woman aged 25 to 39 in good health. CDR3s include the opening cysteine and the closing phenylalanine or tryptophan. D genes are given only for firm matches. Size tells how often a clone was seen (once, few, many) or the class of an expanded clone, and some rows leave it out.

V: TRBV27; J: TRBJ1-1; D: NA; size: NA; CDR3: CASSLNDRNTEAFF; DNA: TGTGCCAGCAGTTTAAATGACAGGAACACTGAAGCTTTCTTT
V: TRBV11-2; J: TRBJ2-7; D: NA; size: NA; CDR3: CASSLVDEQYF; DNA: TGTGCCAGCAGCTTAGTGGACGAGCAGTACTTC
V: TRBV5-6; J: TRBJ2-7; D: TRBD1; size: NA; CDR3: CASSYPGQRTYEQYF; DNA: TGTGCCAGCAGCTACCCGGGACAGCGCACCTACGAGCAGTACTTC
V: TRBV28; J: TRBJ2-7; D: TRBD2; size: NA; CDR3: CASSLAGVTKSHEQYF; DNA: TGTGCCAGCAGTTTAGCGGGAGTTACAAAATCTCACGAGCAGTACTTC
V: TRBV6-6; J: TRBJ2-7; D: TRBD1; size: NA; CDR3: CASSTDRTTYEQYF; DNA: TGTGCCAGCAGCACGGACAGGACGACCTACGAGCAGTACTTC
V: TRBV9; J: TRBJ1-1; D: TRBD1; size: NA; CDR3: CASSVVQGGTEAFF; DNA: TGTGCCAGCAGCGTAGTCCAGGGGGGCACTGAAGCTTTCTTT
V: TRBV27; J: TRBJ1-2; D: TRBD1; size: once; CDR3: CASSFGGTGSYGYTF; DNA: TGTGCCAGCAGTTTCGGGGGGACAGGGAGTTATGGCTACACCTTC
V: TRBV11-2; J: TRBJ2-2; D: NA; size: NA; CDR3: CASSLGLLNTGELFF; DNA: TGTGCCAGCAGCTTAGGGCTATTGAACACCGGGGAGCTGTTTTTT
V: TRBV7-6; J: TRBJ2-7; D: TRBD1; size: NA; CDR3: CASSLALPGQGTHEQYF; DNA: TGTGCCAGCAGCCTGGCCCTGCCAGGACAGGGCACCCACGAGCAGTACTTC
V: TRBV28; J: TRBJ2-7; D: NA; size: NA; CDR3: CASNSASYEQYF; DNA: TGTGCCAGCAATTCGGCCTCCTACGAGCAGTACTTC
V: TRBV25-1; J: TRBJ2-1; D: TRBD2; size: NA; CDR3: CASSDAGTSGNEQFF; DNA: TGTGCCAGCAGTGACGCCGGGACTAGCGGAAATGAGCAGTTCTTC
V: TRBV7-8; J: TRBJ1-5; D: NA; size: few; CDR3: CASSFQSNQPQHF; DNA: TGTGCCAGCAGCTTTCAGAGCAATCAGCCCCAGCATTTT
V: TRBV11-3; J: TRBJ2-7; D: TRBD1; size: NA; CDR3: CASSPGTGRYYEQYF; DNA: TGTGCCAGCAGCCCCGGGACAGGGAGATACTACGAGCAGTACTTC
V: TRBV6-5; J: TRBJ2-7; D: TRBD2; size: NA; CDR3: CASSYSAGVYEQYF; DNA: TGTGCCAGCAGTTACTCGGCGGGAGTCTACGAGCAGTACTTC
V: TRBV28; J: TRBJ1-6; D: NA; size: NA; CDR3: CASRDNSPLHF; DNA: TGTGCCAGCAGAGATAATTCACCCCTCCACTTT
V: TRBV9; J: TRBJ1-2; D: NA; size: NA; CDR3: CASSVEIGQGYTF; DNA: TGTGCCAGCAGCGTAGAAATAGGGCAGGGCTACACCTTC
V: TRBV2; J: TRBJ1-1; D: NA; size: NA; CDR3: CASSDTGSVVTEAFF; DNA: TGTGCCAGCAGTGATACAGGGTCGGTCGTCACTGAAGCTTTCTTT
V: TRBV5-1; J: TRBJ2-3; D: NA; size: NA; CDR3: CASSLSTGSTDTQYF; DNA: TGCGCCAGCAGCTTGTCGACAGGTAGCACAGATACGCAGTATTTT
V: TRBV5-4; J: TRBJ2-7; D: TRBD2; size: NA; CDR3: CASSNPGLAAEQYF; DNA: TGTGCCAGCAGCAACCCGGGACTAGCGGCCGAGCAGTACTTC